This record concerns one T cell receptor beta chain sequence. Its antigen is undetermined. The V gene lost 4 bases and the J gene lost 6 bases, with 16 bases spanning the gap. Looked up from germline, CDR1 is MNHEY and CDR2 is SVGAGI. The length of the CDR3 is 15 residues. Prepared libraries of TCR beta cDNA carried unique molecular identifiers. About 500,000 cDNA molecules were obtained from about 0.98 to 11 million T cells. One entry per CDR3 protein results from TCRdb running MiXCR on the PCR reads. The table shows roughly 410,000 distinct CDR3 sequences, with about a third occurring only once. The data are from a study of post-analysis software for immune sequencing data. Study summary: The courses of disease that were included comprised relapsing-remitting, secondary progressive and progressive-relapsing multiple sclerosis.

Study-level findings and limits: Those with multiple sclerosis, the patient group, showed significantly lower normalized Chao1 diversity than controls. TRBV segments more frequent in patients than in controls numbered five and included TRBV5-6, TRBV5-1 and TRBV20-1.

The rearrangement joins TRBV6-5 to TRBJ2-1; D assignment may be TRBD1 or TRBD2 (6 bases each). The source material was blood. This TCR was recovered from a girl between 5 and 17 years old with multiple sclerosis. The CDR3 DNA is TGTGCCAGCAGTTCCTTAGAGGAGGGGGGCAATGAGCAGTTCTTC. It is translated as CASSSLEEGGNEQFF.